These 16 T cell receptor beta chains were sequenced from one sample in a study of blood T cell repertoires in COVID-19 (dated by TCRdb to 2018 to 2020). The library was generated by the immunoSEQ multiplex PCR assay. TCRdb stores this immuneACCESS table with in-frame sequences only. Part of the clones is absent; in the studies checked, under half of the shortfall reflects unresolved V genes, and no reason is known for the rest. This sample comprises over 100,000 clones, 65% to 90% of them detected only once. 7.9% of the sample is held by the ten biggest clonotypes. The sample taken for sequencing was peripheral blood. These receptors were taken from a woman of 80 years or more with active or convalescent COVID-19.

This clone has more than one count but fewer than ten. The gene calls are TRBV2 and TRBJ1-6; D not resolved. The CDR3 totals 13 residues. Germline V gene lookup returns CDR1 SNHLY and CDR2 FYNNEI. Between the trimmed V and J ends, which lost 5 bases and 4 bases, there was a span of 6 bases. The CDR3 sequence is CASSRSYNSPLHF. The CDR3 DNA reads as TGTGCCAGCAGTCGGTCGTATAATTCACCCCTCCACTTT.

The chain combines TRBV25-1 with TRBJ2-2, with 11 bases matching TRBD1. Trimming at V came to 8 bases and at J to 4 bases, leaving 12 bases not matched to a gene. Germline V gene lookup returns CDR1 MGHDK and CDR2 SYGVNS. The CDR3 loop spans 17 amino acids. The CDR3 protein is CASGDWRTGGLTGELFF. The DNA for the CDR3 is TGTGCCAGCGGCGATTGGAGGACAGGGGGCCTCACCGGGGAGCTGTTTTTT.

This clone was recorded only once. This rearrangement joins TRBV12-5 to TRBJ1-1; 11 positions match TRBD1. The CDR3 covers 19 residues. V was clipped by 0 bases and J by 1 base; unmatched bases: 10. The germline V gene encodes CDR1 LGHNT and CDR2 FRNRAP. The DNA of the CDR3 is TGTGCTAGTGGTTTGGTACCAAAGGGGACAGGGGGACCGAACACTGAAGCTTTCTTT. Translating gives CASGLVPKGTGGPNTEAFF.

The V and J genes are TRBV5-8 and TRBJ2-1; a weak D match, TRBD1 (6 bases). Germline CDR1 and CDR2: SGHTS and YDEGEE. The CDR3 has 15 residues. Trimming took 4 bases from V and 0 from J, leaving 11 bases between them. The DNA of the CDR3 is TGTGCCAGCAGCCGCGGACAGACCTCCTACAATGAGCAGTTCTTC. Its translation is CASSRGQTSYNEQFF.

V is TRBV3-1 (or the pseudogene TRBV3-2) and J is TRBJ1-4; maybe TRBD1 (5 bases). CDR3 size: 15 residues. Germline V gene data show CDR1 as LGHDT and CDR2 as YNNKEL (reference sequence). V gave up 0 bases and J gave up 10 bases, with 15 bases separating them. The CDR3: CASSQEGSGRGKLFF. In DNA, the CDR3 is TGTGCCAGCAGCCAAGAGGGTTCAGGGCGGGGAAAACTGTTTTTT.

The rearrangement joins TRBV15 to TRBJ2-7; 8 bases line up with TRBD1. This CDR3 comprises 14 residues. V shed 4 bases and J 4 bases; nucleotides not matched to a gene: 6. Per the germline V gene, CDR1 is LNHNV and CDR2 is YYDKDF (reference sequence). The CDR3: CATSNDRGLYEQYF. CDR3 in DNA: TGTGCCACCAGCAATGACAGGGGACTTTACGAGCAGTACTTC.

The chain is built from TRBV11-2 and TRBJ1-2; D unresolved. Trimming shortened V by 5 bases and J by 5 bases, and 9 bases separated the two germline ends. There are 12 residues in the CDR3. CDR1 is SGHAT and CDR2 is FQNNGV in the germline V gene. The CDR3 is CASSPLSYGYTF. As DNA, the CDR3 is TGTGCCAGCAGCCCACTTTCATATGGCTACACCTTC.

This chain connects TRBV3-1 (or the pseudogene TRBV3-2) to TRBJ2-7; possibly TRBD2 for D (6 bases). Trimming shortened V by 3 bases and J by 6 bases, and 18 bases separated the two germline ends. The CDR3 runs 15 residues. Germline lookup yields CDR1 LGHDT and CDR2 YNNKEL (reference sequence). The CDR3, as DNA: TGTGCCAGCAGCCATTTCCGCGGGGCCGGCGGCGAGCAGTACTTC. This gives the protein CASSHFRGAGGEQYF.

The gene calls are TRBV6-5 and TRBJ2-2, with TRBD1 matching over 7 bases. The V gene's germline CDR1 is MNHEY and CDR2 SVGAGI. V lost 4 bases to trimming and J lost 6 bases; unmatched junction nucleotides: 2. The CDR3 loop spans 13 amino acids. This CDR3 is CASSSGQAGELFF. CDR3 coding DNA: TGTGCCAGCAGTTCTGGACAGGCCGGGGAGCTGTTTTTT.

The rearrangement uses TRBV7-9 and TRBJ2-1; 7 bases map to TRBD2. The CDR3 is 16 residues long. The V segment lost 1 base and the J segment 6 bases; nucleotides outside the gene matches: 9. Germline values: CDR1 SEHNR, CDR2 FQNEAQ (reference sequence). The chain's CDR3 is CASSLVKRDRVNEQFF. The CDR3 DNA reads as TGTGCCAGCAGCTTAGTAAAGCGGGATCGGGTCAATGAGCAGTTCTTC.

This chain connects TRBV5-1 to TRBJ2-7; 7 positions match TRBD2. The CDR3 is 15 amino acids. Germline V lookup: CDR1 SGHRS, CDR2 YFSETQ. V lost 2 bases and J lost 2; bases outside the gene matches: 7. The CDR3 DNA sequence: TGCGCCAGCAGCTTCAGCGCGGGAGTACCCTACGAGCAGTACTTC. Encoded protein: CASSFSAGVPYEQYF.

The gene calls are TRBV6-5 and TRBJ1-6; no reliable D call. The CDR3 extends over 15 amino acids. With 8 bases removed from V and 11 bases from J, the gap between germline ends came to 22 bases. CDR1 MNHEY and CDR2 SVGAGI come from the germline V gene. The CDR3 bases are TGTGCCAGCGGCCGGAGGCAGTGGTTTGGAGCACCCCTCCACTTT. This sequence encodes CASGRRQWFGAPLHF.

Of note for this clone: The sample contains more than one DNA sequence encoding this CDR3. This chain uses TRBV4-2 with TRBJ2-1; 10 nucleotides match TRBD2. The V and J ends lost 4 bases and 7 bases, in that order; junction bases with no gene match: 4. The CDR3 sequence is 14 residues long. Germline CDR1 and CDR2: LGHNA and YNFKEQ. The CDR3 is CASSPSGRGNEQFF. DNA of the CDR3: TGTGCCAGCAGCCCAAGCGGGAGGGGGAATGAGCAGTTCTTC.

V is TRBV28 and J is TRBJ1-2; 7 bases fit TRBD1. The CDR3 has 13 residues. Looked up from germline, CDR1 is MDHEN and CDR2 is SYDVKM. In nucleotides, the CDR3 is TGTGCAGCAAGAAAGACAGGGAGATATGGCTACACCTTC. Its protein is CAARKTGRYGYTF.

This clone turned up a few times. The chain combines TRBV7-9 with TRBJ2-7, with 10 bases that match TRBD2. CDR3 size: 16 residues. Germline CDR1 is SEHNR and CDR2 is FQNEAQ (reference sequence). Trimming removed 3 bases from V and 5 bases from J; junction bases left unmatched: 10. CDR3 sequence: CASSLLLAGESHEQYF. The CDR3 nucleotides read TGTGCCAGCAGCTTGCTTCTAGCGGGAGAGTCCCACGAGCAGTACTTC.

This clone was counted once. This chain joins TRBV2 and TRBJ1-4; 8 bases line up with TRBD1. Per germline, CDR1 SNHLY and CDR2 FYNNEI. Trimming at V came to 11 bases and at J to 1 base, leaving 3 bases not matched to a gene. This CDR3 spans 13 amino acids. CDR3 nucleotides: TGTGCCGGTGGGACAGGAACTAATGAAAAACTGTTTTTT. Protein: CAGGTGTNEKLFF.